These 5 T cell receptor beta chains came from one sample sequenced in a study of cytomegalovirus exposure and HLA in healthy donors (dated by TCRdb to the late 2010s). Libraries were built with the immunoSEQ multiplex PCR assay. The multiplex PCR relied on a mix of 60 forward primers for TCR Vbeta segments and 13 reverse primers for TCR Jbeta segments. TCRdb limited this immuneACCESS table to in-frame rearrangements with V and J called. A share of clones is missing; checked studies link under half to unresolved V genes, and the rest is unexplained. In this sample the table shows under 110,000 clones, approximately 80% of which occur a single time. Under 4% of the sample lies in the top ten. Sequenced: PBMCs. These receptors were obtained from a man in his sixties in good health and CMV-seronegative.

V and J are TRBV7-2 and TRBJ1-5; TRBD1 matches at 10 bases. CDR3 length equals 16 residues. The germline CDR1 and CDR2 sequences are SGHTA and FQGNSA. With 5 bases clipped from V and 3 bases from J, the junction kept 7 bases outside the gene matches. The CDR3: CASSAGTGVFNQPQHF. CDR3 nucleotides: TGTGCCAGCAGCGCCGGGACAGGGGTCTTCAATCAGCCCCAGCATTTT.

The sample holds one count of this clone. The chain links TRBV18 to TRBJ2-7; 11 nucleotides agree with TRBD2. V lost 5 bases and J lost 6; bases outside the gene matches: 12. The CDR3 contains 16 residues. The germline gives CDR1 KGHSH, CDR2 LQKENI. Written as DNA, the CDR3 is TGTGCCAGCTCAGCCTCGGGGGGGACTAGCGGCGCCGAGCAGTACGTC. Translating it yields CASSASGGTSGAEQYV.

This clone has only one observation. The same CDR3 arises from other DNA sequences in this sample as well. The CDR3: CASSGGTSGGLHRVTQYF. The CDR3 nucleotides are TGTGCCAGCAGCGGGGGGACTAGCGGGGGGTTACACAGAGTTACGCAGTATTTT. The chain is built from TRBV5-4 and TRBJ2-3; TRBD2 matches at 15 bases. Germline V CDR1 and CDR2: SGHNT, YYREEE (reference sequence). The J segment lost 8 bases and the V segment lost 4 bases, leaving 14 bases of the junction unmatched. The CDR3 covers 18 residues.

This clone was detected only a few times. V and J are TRBV7-9 and TRBJ1-6; D perhaps matches TRBD1 (5 bases). The CDR3 length is 15 residues. V lost 0 bases and J 7 bases, leaving 10 bases between the germline ends. Looked up from germline, CDR1 is SEHNR and CDR2 is FQNEAQ (reference sequence). The CDR3 DNA is TGTGCCAGCAGCTTAGCGGGCAGGGCGAATTCACCCCTCCACTTT. This codes for CASSLAGRANSPLHF.

This clone came up a few times. This chain links TRBV7-9 with TRBJ1-4; 7 bases agree with TRBD1. The CDR3 has 15 residues. Trimming at V came to 5 bases and at J to 5 bases, leaving 8 bases not matched to a gene. Germline CDR1 and CDR2: SEHNR and FQNEAQ (reference sequence). CDR3 in amino acids: CASSPRDSGNEKLFF. The CDR3 nucleotides read TGTGCCAGCAGCCCAAGGGACAGCGGGAATGAAAAACTGTTTTTT.